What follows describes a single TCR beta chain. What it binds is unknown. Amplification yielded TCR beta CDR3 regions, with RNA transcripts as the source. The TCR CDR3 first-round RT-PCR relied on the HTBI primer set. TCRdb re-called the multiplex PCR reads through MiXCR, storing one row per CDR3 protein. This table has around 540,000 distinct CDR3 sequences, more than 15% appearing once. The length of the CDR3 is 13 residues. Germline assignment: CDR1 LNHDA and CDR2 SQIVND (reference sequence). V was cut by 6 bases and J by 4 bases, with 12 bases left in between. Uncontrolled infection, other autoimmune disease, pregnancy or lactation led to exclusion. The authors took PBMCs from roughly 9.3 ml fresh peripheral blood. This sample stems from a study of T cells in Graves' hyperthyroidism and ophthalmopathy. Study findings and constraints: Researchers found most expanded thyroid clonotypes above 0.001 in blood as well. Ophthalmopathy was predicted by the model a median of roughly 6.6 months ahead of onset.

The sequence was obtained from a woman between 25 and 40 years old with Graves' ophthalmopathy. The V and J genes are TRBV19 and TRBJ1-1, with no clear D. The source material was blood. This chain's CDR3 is CASSNTGITEAFF. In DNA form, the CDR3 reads TGTGCCAGTAGCAATACGGGGATCACTGAAGCTTTCTTT.